Shown below are 10 T cell receptor beta chains from a single sample sequenced in a study of OX40 agonist ivuxolimab in advanced cancers. Method: immunoSEQ multiplex PCR; TCRdb's copy keeps in-frame clones and lacks some. The sample contains about 93,000 clones, 90% to 95% of which appear only once. The sample here was CD4+ or CD8+ T cells sorted from blood, taken in a trial of the OX40 agonist ivuxolimab. The receptor source for this set is an adult with an advanced solid tumor such as melanoma, head and neck, liver or kidney cancer.

The chain carries TRBV4-2 and TRBJ2-7; D ambiguous. This CDR3 contains 17 residues. CDR1 LGHNA and CDR2 YNFKEQ come from the germline V gene. Trimming took off 0 bases at V and 0 bases at J, with 15 bases between the two ends. CDR3 amino acids: CASSQEGYPRSSYEQYF. The CDR3 DNA follows: TGTGCCAGCAGCCAAGAAGGATACCCGAGGAGCTCCTACGAGCAGTACTTC.

To note about this clone: The same CDR3 arises from other DNA sequences in this sample as well. The V gene is TRBV2, the J gene TRBJ2-1, with D maybe TRBD2 (6 bases). The CDR3 covers 16 residues. Germline V gives CDR1 SNHLY, CDR2 FYNNEI. The V gene lost 6 bases and the J gene lost 4 bases, with 19 bases spanning the gap. CDR3 protein: CASSGELAGPYNEQFF. CDR3 DNA sequence: TGTGCCAGCAGCGGTGAACTGGCGGGGCCATACAATGAGCAGTTCTTC.

The chain carries TRBV6-5 and TRBJ2-5; no firm D call. The germline V gene has CDR1 MNHEY and CDR2 SVGAGI. V was shortened by 2 bases and J by 0 bases, with 10 bases between the two germline ends. CDR3 length equals 15 residues. CDR3 sequence reads: CASSYGPAYQETQYF. The CDR3, as DNA: TGTGCCAGCAGTTACGGTCCGGCGTACCAAGAGACCCAGTACTTC.

V usage is TRBV27 and J usage is TRBJ2-7; D possibly uses TRBD1 or TRBD2 (6 bases each). The CDR3 sequence is 12 residues long. V was cut by 5 bases and J by 6 bases, with 11 bases left in between. CDR1 and CDR2 from the germline V gene are MNHEY and SMNVEV (reference sequence). CDR3 DNA: TGTGCCAGCAGTCGAGGAGGGGGCGAGCAGTACTTC. Translated, it gives CASSRGGGEQYF.

This chain links TRBV7-7 with TRBJ2-1; D not resolved. The CDR3 spans 16 residues. Germline CDR1 reads SSHAT; CDR2 reads FNYEAQ (reference sequence). DNA of the CDR3: TGTGCTAGTAGCTTAGAGTGGCGGAGCTCCTACAATGAGCAGTTCTTC. It is translated as CASSLEWRSSYNEQFF.

The chain recombines TRBV4-2 with TRBJ2-7; the D is unclear. V lost 4 bases, J lost 7 bases, and 11 bases lay in between. This CDR3 is built from 12 residues. Germline V CDR1 and CDR2: LGHNA, YNFKEQ. The CDR3 DNA is TGTGCCAGCAGCCCATACGACTTAGAGCAGTACTTC. Protein product: CASSPYDLEQYF.

The J gene is TRBJ2-7, the V gene TRBV19; TRBD2 might be the D (5 bases). The CDR3 is 12 amino acids. Germline-derived CDR1 and CDR2 are LNHDA and SQIVND (reference sequence). Between the trimmed V and J ends, which lost 6 bases and 7 bases, there was a span of 13 bases. CDR3 DNA: TGTGCCAGTAGCGGACTCGAAAGGGAGCAGTACTTC. It codes for CASSGLEREQYF.

The chain couples TRBV19 to TRBJ1-1, with D tentatively TRBD1 (6 bases). Per germline, CDR1 LNHDA and CDR2 SQIVND (reference sequence). V was clipped by 5 bases and J by 0 bases, with 7 bases between them. The CDR3 has 13 residues. The CDR3 DNA is TGTGCCAGTAGTTGGGGGCTGAACACTGAAGCTTTCTTT. Translating gives CASSWGLNTEAFF.

The chain employs TRBV19 and TRBJ2-1; D might be TRBD2 (5 bases). Per germline, CDR1 LNHDA and CDR2 SQIVND (reference sequence). V dropped 2 bases and J dropped 10 bases, with 6 bases sitting between them. The CDR3 is 11 residues long. The CDR3 nucleotides are TGTGCCAGTAGTATAAGGGAGGAGCAGTTCTTC. Translating it yields CASSIREEQFF.

This clone was seen a few times. The chain employs TRBV4-1 and TRBJ2-7, with D possibly TRBD2 on 6 matching bases. This CDR3 spans 16 amino acids. The germline gives CDR1 MGHRA, CDR2 YSYEKL. Trimming cost V 4 bases and J 1 base, with 17 bases left between them. The CDR3 loop is CASSPTHGSSSYEQYF. The CDR3 bases are TGCGCCAGCAGCCCTACACACGGGAGTTCTTCCTACGAGCAGTACTTC.